The 21 T cell receptor beta chains presented below share a single source sample, sequenced in a study of radiation and T cells in renal cell carcinoma. Sample time point: blood 4 weeks post-SBRT, at nephrectomy. Indicated treatment: 15 Gy SBRT to primary tumor, nephrectomy 4 weeks later. Here immunoSEQ multiplex PCR was the method, and the copy in TCRdb shows in-frame clones only, minus some. The sample contains approximately 92,000 clones, around four fifths of which appear only once. Specimen: blood, collected from a patient whose treatment included radiotherapy and nephrectomy. The receptor set was obtained from a man aged 45 to 65 with renal cell carcinoma.

The rearrangement uses TRBV6-6 and TRBJ1-1; the D is unclear. The germline V gene encodes CDR1 MNHNY and CDR2 SVGAGI (reference sequence). The CDR3 is made up of 11 amino acids. V was shortened by 6 bases and J by 3 bases, with 5 bases between the two germline ends. CDR3 region: CASSPDTEAFF. The CDR3 region has the DNA TGTGCCAGCAGCCCAGACACTGAAGCTTTCTTT.

The rearrangement uses TRBV27 and TRBJ2-2; the D gene could be TRBD1 or TRBD2 (5 bases each). The germline V gene has CDR1 MNHEY and CDR2 SMNVEV (reference sequence). This CDR3 region has 16 residues. V dropped 2 bases and J dropped 3 bases, with 13 bases sitting between them. CDR3 protein: CASSLDGTHYTGELFF. CDR3 DNA: TGTGCCAGCAGTTTAGACGGGACCCACTACACCGGGGAGCTGTTTTTT.

CDR3 residues: CATSRLGLDQETQYF. The CDR3 DNA follows: TGTGCCACCAGCAGATTGGGCTTAGACCAAGAGACCCAGTACTTC. V gene TRBV15 combines with J gene TRBJ2-5; D is unresolved. Trimming took 2 bases from V and 0 from J, leaving 10 bases between them. The CDR3 is made up of 15 amino acids. Germline CDR1 reads LNHNV; CDR2 reads YYDKDF (reference sequence).

J is TRBJ2-5 and V is TRBV2; 8 bases map to TRBD2. V lost 3 bases and J lost 1; bases outside the gene matches: 7. The V gene's germline CDR1 is SNHLY and CDR2 FYNNEI. The length of the CDR3 is 16 residues. The DNA of the CDR3 is TGTGCCAGCAGTGACGCCCAGCGGGGGTTCCAAGAGACCCAGTACTTC. Protein product: CASSDAQRGFQETQYF. The complete variable domain, with remaining parts taken from reference TRBV2 and TRBJ2-5, reads EPEVTQTPSHQVTQMGQEVILRCVPISNHLYFYWYRQILGQKVEFLVSFYNNEISEKSEIFDDQFSVERPDGSNFTLKIRSTKLEDSAMYFCASSDAQRGFQETQYFGPGTRLLVL.

The rearrangement uses TRBV25-1 and TRBJ1-1; 7 bases are shared with TRBD1. Germline CDR1 MGHDK, CDR2 SYGVNS. Trimming cost V 0 bases and J 4 bases; bases outside gene matches: 5. This CDR3 has 15 amino acids. CDR3 DNA: TGTGCCAGCAGTGAATACGGGCCAGGGGGCACTGAAGCTTTCTTT. Its translation: CASSEYGPGGTEAFF.

The V gene is TRBV12-5, the J gene TRBJ2-7; a weak D match, TRBD2 (6 bases). The V gene lost 4 bases and the J gene lost 3 bases, with 22 bases spanning the gap. In germline, CDR1 is LGHNT, CDR2 FRNRAP. The CDR3 is 17 residues long. CDR3 coding DNA: TGTGCTAGTGGTTGGACCCTGGGGGGAGGTAGTTTCTACGAGCAGTACTTC. This encodes CASGWTLGGGSFYEQYF.

The chain uses TRBV11-1 and TRBJ2-1, with 10 bases matching TRBD1. Germline V gene lookup returns CDR1 SGHAT and CDR2 FQDESV (reference sequence). There are 17 residues in the CDR3. Trimming took 4 bases from V and 6 from J; bases not matched to a gene: 12. The CDR3 nucleotides are TGTGCCAGCAGCTCAAACGGTGGGACAGGGGAGGCCAATGAGCAGTTCTTC. This codes for CASSSNGGTGEANEQFF.

The rearrangement links TRBV6-4 to TRBJ2-3, with 8 bases that match TRBD2. After removal of 6 bases from V and 2 bases from J, the junction contained 13 bases not matched to a gene. The germline V gene encodes CDR1 MRHNA and CDR2 SNTAGT. The CDR3 consists of 17 residues. The CDR3 DNA reads as TGTGCCAGCAGCCCGGGCGAGCGGGAGCTGTTCACAGATACGCAGTATTTT. Translating gives CASSPGERELFTDTQYF.

The chain couples TRBV19 to TRBJ2-1; TRBD2 is a possible D gene (5 bases). V was cut by 1 base and J by 1 base, with 8 bases left in between. Germline CDR1 and CDR2: LNHDA and SQIVND (reference sequence). The CDR3 is made up of 15 amino acids. DNA of the CDR3: TGTGCCAGTAGTATAGGAGGGTTGTCCTACAATGAGCAGTTCTTC. Translating gives CASSIGGLSYNEQFF.

The rearrangement links TRBV21-1 to TRBJ1-3; the tabulated D call, TRBD1, remains unverified against the DNA. TRBV21-1 is marked as a pseudogene. The CDR3 totals 21 residues. The CDR3 spells CASSSHSYRGRQVGRRNTIYF. DNA for the CDR3: TGTGCCAGCAGCTCGCACTCCTACAGGGGGCGTCAAGTCGGGCGTAGAAACACCATATATTTT.

V is TRBV6-5 and J is TRBJ2-2, with D perhaps given as TRBD1 or TRBD2 (5 bases each). The germline V gene encodes CDR1 MNHEY and CDR2 SVGAGI. The CDR3 is 14 residues long. Trimming took off 5 bases at V and 7 bases at J, with 14 bases between the two ends. Here the CDR3 DNA reads TGTGCCAGCAGTCCCTCGGGGCTAAGCGGGGAGCTGTTTTTT. This translates into CASSPSGLSGELFF.

The chain carries TRBV10-3 and TRBJ1-1; the match to TRBD1 covers 7 bases. Germline trimming cut 10 bases from V and 0 bases from J; bases unmatched to any gene: 8. This CDR3 has 14 residues. The germline CDR1 and CDR2 sequences are ENHRY and SYGVKD. CDR3 in amino acids: CATLADRMNTEAFF. The CDR3 DNA reads as TGTGCCACCCTTGCGGACAGGATGAACACTGAAGCTTTCTTT.

V usage is TRBV20-1 and J usage is TRBJ1-1; D call uncertain. The length of the CDR3 is 11 residues. CDR1 and CDR2 from the germline V gene are DFQATT and SNEGSKA (reference sequence). V was pared by 8 bases and J by 3 bases, with 10 bases between. CDR3 in DNA: TGCAGTTCAAGGGTTGACACTGAAGCTTTCTTT. The encoded protein is CSSRVDTEAFF.

The chain links TRBV7-2 to TRBJ2-3, with TRBD2 matching over 11 bases. The CDR3 has 17 amino acids. CDR1 SGHTA and CDR2 FQGNSA come from the germline V gene. J lost 2 bases, V lost 4 bases, and 8 bases had no gene match. CDR3 DNA sequence: TGTGCCAGCAGCTCTTTCCTACTAGCGGGGGCCACAGATACGCAGTATTTT. Its protein is CASSSFLLAGATDTQYF.

The V and J genes are TRBV2 and TRBJ2-1, with a possible D match to TRBD2 (5 bases). The CDR3 totals 14 residues. The germline CDR1 and CDR2 sequences are SNHLY and FYNNEI. Trimming cost V 1 base and J 6 bases, with 10 bases left between them. The CDR3 bases are TGTGCCAGCAGTGAAGGGCTAGGAGGCAATGAGCAGTTCTTC. This gives the protein CASSEGLGGNEQFF.

The chain links TRBV4-3 to TRBJ2-1; D unresolved. The V gene lost 0 bases and the J gene lost 6 bases, with 12 bases spanning the gap. Germline V CDR1 and CDR2: LGHNA, YSLEER. The CDR3 is 15 amino acids. CDR3 coding DNA: TGCGCCAGCAGCCAAGATGGAAGGGAAGGCAATGAGCAGTTCTTC. Translation: CASSQDGREGNEQFF.

The chain carries TRBV5-1 and TRBJ1-4; D is possibly TRBD1 (5 bases). This CDR3 is 13 amino acids long. Germline V gene lookup returns CDR1 SGHRS and CDR2 YFSETQ. The V end was cut by 3 bases, the J end by 6 bases, with 9 bases between. The CDR3 protein is CASSWGRDEKLFF. Here the CDR3 DNA reads TGCGCCAGCAGCTGGGGCCGGGATGAAAAACTGTTTTTT.

This clone was seen just once. The chain has TRBV5-6 and TRBJ2-5; no definite D call. The CDR3 consists of 13 residues. V was pared by 2 bases and J by 1 base, with 6 bases between. The germline CDR1 and CDR2 sequences are SGHDT and YYEEEE. CDR3 region: CASSLGLQETQYF. Written as DNA, the CDR3 is TGTGCCAGCAGCTTAGGCCTCCAAGAGACCCAGTACTTC.

Points on this clone: One end of the junction does not line up with germline, which may come from a read error. The chain couples TRBV29-1 to TRBJ2-3, with TRBD2 matching over 9 bases. This CDR3 spans 12 amino acids. Germline CDR1 and CDR2: SQVTM and ANQGSEA. CDR3 loop: CSVEDSSGVLDF. CDR3 bases: TGCAGCGTTGAAGATTCTAGCGGGGTATTGGATTTT.

In this sample, this clone turned up once. The CDR3 loop is CASSQVGAERGTGELFF. DNA for the CDR3: TGCGCCAGCAGCCAAGTGGGGGCGGAGCGGGGGACCGGGGAGCTGTTTTTT. The gene calls are TRBV4-3 and TRBJ2-2; the match to TRBD2 covers 8 bases. Germline lookup yields CDR1 LGHNA and CDR2 YSLEER. The CDR3 extends over 17 amino acids. V shed 1 base, J shed 5 bases, and the junction held 9 bases outside the gene matches.

V and J are TRBV28 and TRBJ2-2; TRBD1 or TRBD2 may be the D gene (5 bases each). This CDR3 is 14 amino acids long. V was shortened by 6 bases and J by 6 bases, with 14 bases between the two germline ends. CDR1 MDHEN and CDR2 SYDVKM come from the germline V gene. This chain's CDR3 is CASRDGAGAGELFF. The CDR3 coding sequence is TGTGCCAGCAGGGACGGGGCGGGCGCCGGGGAGCTGTTTTTT.